The rows below give T cell receptor beta chains drawn from one sample of a study of blood T cell repertoires in COVID-19. Profiled with immunoSEQ multiplex PCR; TCRdb holds only in-frame clones, not every one. The sample has more than 45,000 clones, about 80% seen once. Sequencing was performed on peripheral blood. The origin of the receptors is an elderly man with COVID-19, enrolled during active disease. CDR3s include the opening cysteine and the closing phenylalanine or tryptophan. The D gene is left open where the match is weak. The size of a clone is reported for some rows only, either as once, few or many, or as a class for expanded clones.

>TRBD1|.|TRBV5-1|TRBJ1-1
CASSQGDRLMNTEAFF
TGCGCCAGCAGCCAAGGGGACAGACTAATGAACACTGAAGCTTTCTTT
>TRBD1|.|TRBV30|TRBJ1-2
CAWSGGQATSYGYTF
TGTGCCTGGAGTGGGGGACAGGCCACCTCCTATGGCTACACCTTC
>TRBD2|few|TRBV5-1|TRBJ2-3
CASSLGRGDTDTQYF
TGCGCCAGCAGCTTGGGTCGGGGGGACACAGATACGCAGTATTTT
>TRBD1|.|TRBV9|TRBJ2-5
CASSGPGQETQYF
TGTGCCAGCAGCGGCCCGGGACAGGAGACCCAGTACTTC
>.|.|TRBV19|TRBJ2-2
CASSIKGGTGELFF
TGTGCCAGTAGTATAAAAGGCGGGACCGGGGAGCTGTTTTTT
>TRBD2|.|TRBV28|TRBJ2-5
CASSPPSGGNQETQYF
TGTGCCAGCAGTCCCCCTAGCGGGGGGAACCAAGAGACCCAGTACTTC
>.|.|TRBV24-1|TRBJ2-5
CATSDTGRRETQYF
TGTGCCACCAGTGATACAGGGCGTAGAGAGACCCAGTACTTC
>.|once|TRBV18|TRBJ2-7
CASSPQGHEQYF
TGTGCCAGCTCACCCCAGGGGCACGAGCAGTACTTC
>TRBD2|.|TRBV6-4|TRBJ2-1
CASSDSSGGANEQFF
TGTGCCAGCAGTGACTCTAGCGGGGGGGCCAATGAGCAGTTCTTC
>.|.|TRBV10-3|TRBJ2-7
CAISERIGQTVLYEQYF
TGTGCCATCAGTGAGCGGATTGGACAGACAGTTTTATACGAGCAGTACTTC
>.|.|TRBV7-9|TRBJ1-3
CASSLDRPRSGNTIYF
TGTGCCAGCAGCTTAGACCGCCCGAGGTCTGGAAACACCATATATTTT